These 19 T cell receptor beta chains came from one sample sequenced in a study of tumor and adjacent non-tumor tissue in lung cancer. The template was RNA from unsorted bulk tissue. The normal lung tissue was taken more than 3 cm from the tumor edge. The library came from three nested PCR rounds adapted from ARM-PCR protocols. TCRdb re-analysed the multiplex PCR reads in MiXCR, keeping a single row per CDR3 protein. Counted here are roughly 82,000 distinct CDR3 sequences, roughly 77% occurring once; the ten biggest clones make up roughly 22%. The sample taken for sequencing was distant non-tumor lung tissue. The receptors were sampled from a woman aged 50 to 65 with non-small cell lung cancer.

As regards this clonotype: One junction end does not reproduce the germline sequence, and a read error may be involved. The CDR3 bases are TGCGCCAGCAGCTTTCGGACATGGGAATCACACCTCCACTTT. Encoded protein: CASSFRTWESHLHF. The genes are TRBV11-2 and TRBJ1-6, with D perhaps matching TRBD1 (5 bases). The CDR3 is 14 residues long. Per germline, CDR1 SGHAT and CDR2 FQNNGV.

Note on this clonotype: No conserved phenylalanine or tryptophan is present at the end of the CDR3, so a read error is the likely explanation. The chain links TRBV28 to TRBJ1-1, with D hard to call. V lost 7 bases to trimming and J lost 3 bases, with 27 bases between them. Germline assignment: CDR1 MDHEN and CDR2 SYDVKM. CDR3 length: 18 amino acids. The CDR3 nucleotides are TGTGCCAGCAACCTCCACCCGGGATCGAGAGGGATCGACACTGAAGCTTTCTCT. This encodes CASNLHPGSRGIDTEAFS.

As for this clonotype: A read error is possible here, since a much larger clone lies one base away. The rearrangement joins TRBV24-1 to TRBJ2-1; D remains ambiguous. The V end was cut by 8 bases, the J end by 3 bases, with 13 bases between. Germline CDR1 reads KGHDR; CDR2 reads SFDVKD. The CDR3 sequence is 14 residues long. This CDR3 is CATNGWQNYNEQFF. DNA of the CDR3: TGTGCCACCAATGGGTGGCAAAACTACAATGAGCAGTTCTTC.

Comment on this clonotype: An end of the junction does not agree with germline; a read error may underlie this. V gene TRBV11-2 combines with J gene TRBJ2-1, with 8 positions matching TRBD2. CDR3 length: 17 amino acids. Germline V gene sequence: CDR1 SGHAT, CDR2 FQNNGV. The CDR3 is CASSVRVTIGRAGEQFF. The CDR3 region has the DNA TGTGCCAGCAGCGTACGGGTTACTATCGGGAGGGCCGGTGAGCAGTTTTTC. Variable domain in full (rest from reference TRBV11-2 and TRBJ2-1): EAGVAQSPRYKIIEKRQSVAFWCNPISGHATLYWYQQILGQGPKLLIQFQNNGVVDDSQLPKDRFSAERLKGVDSTLKIQPAKLEDSAVYLCASSVRVTIGRAGEQFFGPGTRLTVL.

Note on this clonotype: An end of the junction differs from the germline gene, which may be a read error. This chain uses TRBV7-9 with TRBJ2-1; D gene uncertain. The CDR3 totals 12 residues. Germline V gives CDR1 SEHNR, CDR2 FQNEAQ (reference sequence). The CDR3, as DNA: TGTGTCAGCAGCTTGGTCAACTATGAGCAGTTCTTC. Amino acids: CVSSLVNYEQFF.

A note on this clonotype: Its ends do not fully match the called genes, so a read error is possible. CDR3 amino acids: CSLRLTGTQYF. CDR3 nucleotides: TGCAGCCTTAGACTGACAGGTACGCAGTATTTT. The gene calls are TRBV29-1 and TRBJ2-3; D may be TRBD1 (6 bases). From germline, CDR1 is SQVTM and CDR2 ANQGSEA. The CDR3 totals 11 residues.

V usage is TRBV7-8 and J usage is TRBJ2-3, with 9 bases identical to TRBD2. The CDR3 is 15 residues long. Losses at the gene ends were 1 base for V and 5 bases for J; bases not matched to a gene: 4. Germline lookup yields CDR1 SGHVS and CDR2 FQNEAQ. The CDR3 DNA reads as TGTGCCAGCAGCTTAGGGCTAGCGGGAAAAGATACGCAGTATTTT. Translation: CASSLGLAGKDTQYF.

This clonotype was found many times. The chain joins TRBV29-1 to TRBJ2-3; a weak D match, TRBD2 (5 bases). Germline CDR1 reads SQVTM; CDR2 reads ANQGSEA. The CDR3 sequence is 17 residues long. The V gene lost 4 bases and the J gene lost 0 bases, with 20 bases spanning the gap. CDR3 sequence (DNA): TGCAGCGTTGGCGGTAGGGCGGGTCACCAAAGCACAGATACGCAGTATTTT. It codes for CSVGGRAGHQSTDTQYF.

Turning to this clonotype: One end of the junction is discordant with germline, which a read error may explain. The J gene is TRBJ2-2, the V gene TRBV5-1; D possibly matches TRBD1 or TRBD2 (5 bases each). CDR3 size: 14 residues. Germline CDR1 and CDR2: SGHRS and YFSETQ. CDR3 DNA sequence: TGCGCGAGCGGCACGGGGCCGAACACCGGGGAGCTGCTTTTT. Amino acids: CASGTGPNTGELLF.

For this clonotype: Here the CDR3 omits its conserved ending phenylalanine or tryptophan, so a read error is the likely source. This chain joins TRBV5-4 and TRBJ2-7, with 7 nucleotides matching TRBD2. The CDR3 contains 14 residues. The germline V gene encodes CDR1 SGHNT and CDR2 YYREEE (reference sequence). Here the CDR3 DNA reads TGCGCCAGCAGCTTGGTGGCGGGGGCCTACGAGCAGTACCTC. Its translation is CASSLVAGAYEQYL.

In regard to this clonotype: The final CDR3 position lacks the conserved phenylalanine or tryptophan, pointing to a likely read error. CDR3 amino acids: CAISKRENEQYY. The CDR3, as DNA: TGTGCCATCAGCAAACGGGAGAACGAGCAGTACTAC. The chain combines TRBV12-3 or TRBV12-4 with TRBJ2-7; tentatively, D is TRBD2 (6 bases). V was shortened by 10 bases and J by 5 bases, with 15 bases between the two germline ends. The CDR3 sequence is 12 residues long.

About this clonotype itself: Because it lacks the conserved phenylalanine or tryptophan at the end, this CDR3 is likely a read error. The chain's CDR3 is CSAKRDFYEQYL. DNA for the CDR3: TGCAGTGCTAAGAGGGACTTCTACGAGCAGTACTTA. The chain has TRBV20-1 and TRBJ2-7, with D tentatively TRBD2 (6 bases). The CDR3 spans 12 residues. Germline V gene lookup returns CDR1 DFQATT and CDR2 SNEGSKA (reference sequence). V was trimmed by 4 bases and J by 3 bases, leaving 10 bases between them.

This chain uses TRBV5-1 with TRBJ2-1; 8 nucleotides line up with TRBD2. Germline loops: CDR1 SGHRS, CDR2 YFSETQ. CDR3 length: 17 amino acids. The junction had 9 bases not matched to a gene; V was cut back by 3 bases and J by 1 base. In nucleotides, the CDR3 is TGCGCCAGCAGCTCAAATAGCGGGATCAAATCCTACAATGAGCAGTTCTTC. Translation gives CASSSNSGIKSYNEQFF.

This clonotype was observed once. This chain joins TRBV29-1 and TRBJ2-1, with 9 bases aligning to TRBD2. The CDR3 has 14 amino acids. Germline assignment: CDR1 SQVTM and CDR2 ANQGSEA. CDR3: CGALCGRVGDEQFF. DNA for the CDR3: TGCGGCGCCTTGTGCGGGAGGGTCGGGGATGAGCAGTTCTTC.

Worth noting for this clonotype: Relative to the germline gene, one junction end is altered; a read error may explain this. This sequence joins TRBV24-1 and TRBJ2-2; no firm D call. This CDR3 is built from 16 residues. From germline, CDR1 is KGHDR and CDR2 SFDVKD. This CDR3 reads CATCDLPPASTGELFF. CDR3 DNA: TGTGCCACCTGTGATTTGCCCCCGGCGAGCACCGGGGAGCTGTTTTTT.

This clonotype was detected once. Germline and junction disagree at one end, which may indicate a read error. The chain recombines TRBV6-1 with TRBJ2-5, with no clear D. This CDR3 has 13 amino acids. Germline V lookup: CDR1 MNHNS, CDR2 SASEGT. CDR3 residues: CVSSLTRSEIQYF. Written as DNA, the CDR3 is TGTGTCAGCAGTCTGACACGGTCAGAGATCCAGTACTTC.

This CDR3 is CASSPTTSTSDKQFF. The DNA of the CDR3 is TGTGCCAGCAGCCCGACTACTTCGACGAGCGATAAGCAGTTCTTC. The gene calls are TRBV11-1 and TRBJ2-1, with D possibly being TRBD2 (5 bases). V gave up 5 bases and J gave up 11 bases, with 22 bases separating them. Germline V gene sequence: CDR1 SGHAT, CDR2 FQDESV (reference sequence). The length of the CDR3 is 15 residues.

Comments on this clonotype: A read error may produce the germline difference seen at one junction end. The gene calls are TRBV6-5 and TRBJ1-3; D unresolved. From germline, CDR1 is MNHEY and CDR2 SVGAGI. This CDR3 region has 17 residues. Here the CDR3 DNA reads TGTGCCAGCAGCCTTAATTCCGGTGCCCTCTCTGGAGACACTATATATTTT. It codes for CASSLNSGALSGDTIYF.

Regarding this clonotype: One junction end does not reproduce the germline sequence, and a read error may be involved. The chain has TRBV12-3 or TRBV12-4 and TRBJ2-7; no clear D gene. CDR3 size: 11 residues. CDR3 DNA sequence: TGTGCCAGCAATTCCCACTACGAGCAGTATTTC. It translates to CASNSHYEQYF.